The 9 T cell receptor beta chains below all came from one sample that was sequenced in a study of T cell repertoires in cytomegalovirus infection. One entry per CDR3 protein, called by TCRdb with MiXCR from the reads. The sample contains 250,000 or so distinct CDR3 sequences, roughly 9.1% of which appear only once. Input material: PBMCs. The source of these receptors is a human donor in good health (CMV status not recorded). Some clones in this sample may be carry-over from other donors' samples.

V is TRBV6-2 or TRBV6-3 and J is TRBJ1-5, with 7 bases that match TRBD1. Trimming cost V 5 bases and J 3 bases; bases outside gene matches: 13. The CDR3 is made up of 17 amino acids. CDR1 MNHEY and CDR2 SVGEGT come from the germline V gene. The CDR3 nucleotides are TGTGCCAGCAGTCCACGGCCCACCGGGACAGTCAATCAGCCCCAGCATTTT. Translating it yields CASSPRPTGTVNQPQHF.

This clonotype was seen ten or more times. The J gene is TRBJ2-3, the V gene TRBV19; TRBD2 is a possible D gene (5 bases). CDR3 length: 15 residues. Per the germline V gene, CDR1 is LNHDA and CDR2 is SQIVND (reference sequence). The V end lost 5 bases, the J end lost 2 bases, and 14 bases lay between the germline ends. The CDR3 nucleotides are TGTGCCAGTAGTGCGGGTGCTCTTTACACAGATACGCAGTATTTT. Its protein product is CASSAGALYTDTQYF.

This clonotype was recorded many times. This chain uses TRBV7-6 with TRBJ1-4, with D uncertain. The CDR3 has 13 residues. V was shortened by 3 bases and J by 5 bases, with 7 bases between the two germline ends. The germline gives CDR1 SGHVS, CDR2 FNYEAQ. CDR3 in DNA: TGTGCCAGCAGCTTCTCAGTAAATGAAAAACTGTTTTTT. It is translated as CASSFSVNEKLFF.

This clonotype was observed a few times. The rearrangement links TRBV2 to TRBJ1-1; D might be TRBD1 (5 bases). The CDR3 is 15 residues long. Germline V CDR1 and CDR2: SNHLY, FYNNEI. V was cut by 6 bases and J by 2 bases, with 16 bases left in between. In DNA form, the CDR3 reads TGTGCCAGCAGAGCTACCGGGACCGTTAACACTGAAGCTTTCTTT. Translated, it gives CASRATGTVNTEAFF.

V and J are TRBV20-1 and TRBJ2-5; the match to TRBD1 covers 7 bases. The germline V gene has CDR1 DFQATT and CDR2 SNEGSKA (reference sequence). V shed 0 bases, J shed 4 bases, and the junction held 5 bases outside the gene matches. CDR3 length equals 14 residues. Here the CDR3 DNA reads TGCAGTGCTAGAGATCCAGGGGGAAGAGAGACCCAGTACTTC. It specifies CSARDPGGRETQYF.

This clonotype was counted at least ten times. CDR3 sequence reads: CASSLRGGIDEQYF. DNA for the CDR3: TGTGCCAGCAGCTTAAGGGGGGGTATAGACGAGCAGTACTTC. The chain combines TRBV7-2 with TRBJ2-7; a weak D match, TRBD2 (7 bases). This CDR3 comprises 14 residues. Per the germline V gene, CDR1 is SGHTA and CDR2 is FQGNSA. With 2 bases removed from V and 5 bases from J, the gap between germline ends came to 13 bases.

The chain couples TRBV20-1 to TRBJ2-1; perhaps TRBD1 as D (6 bases). The length of the CDR3 is 17 residues. V was pared by 5 bases and J by 1 base, with 21 bases between. Per germline, CDR1 DFQATT and CDR2 SNEGSKA (reference sequence). The CDR3 region has the DNA TGCAGTGCTTACGCACTATTCAGGGGTATATCCTACAATGAGCAGTTCTTC. Translated, it gives CSAYALFRGISYNEQFF.

The chain recombines TRBV30 with TRBJ1-6; D is unresolved. The germline V gene encodes CDR1 GTSNPN and CDR2 SVGIG (reference sequence). Trimming took off 4 bases at V and 7 bases at J, with 8 bases between the two ends. CDR3 size: 12 residues. The CDR3 spells CAWTLGNSPLHF. The CDR3 DNA follows: TGTGCCTGGACTTTGGGCAATTCACCCCTCCACTTT.

V usage is TRBV29-1 and J usage is TRBJ2-7; 9 bases match TRBD1. The CDR3 has 13 amino acids. The V segment lost 4 bases and the J segment 6 bases; nucleotides outside the gene matches: 7. Germline V gene data show CDR1 as SQVTM and CDR2 as ANQGSEA. CDR3 in DNA: TGCAGCGTTGCGAGGGACAGGGTTACCGAGCAGTACTTC. Its translation: CSVARDRVTEQYF.